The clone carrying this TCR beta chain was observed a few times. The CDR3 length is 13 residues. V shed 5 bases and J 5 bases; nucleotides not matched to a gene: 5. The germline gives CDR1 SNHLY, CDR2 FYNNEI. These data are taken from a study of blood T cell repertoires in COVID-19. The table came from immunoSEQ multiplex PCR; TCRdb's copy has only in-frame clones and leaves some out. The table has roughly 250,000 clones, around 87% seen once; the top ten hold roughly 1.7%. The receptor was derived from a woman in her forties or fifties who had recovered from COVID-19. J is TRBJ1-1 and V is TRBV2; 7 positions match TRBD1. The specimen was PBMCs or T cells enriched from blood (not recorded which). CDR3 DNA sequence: TGTGCCAGCAGTCCGGACAGGCTAACTGAAGCTTTCTTT. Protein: CASSPDRLTEAFF.